This TCR beta chain was sequenced during a study of cytomegalovirus exposure and HLA in healthy donors. Study-wide results and limits: A link between a missense DCLRE1C variant and TCR beta V- and J-gene trimming emerged from a later analysis.

Comments on this clone: Its antigen is still unknown.

Amplification used 60 Vbeta primers and 13 Jbeta primers. Produced via immunoSEQ multiplex PCR; TCRdb's table is partial and in-frame only. The sample lists 55,000 to 80,000 clones; roughly 78% were seen once. With 4 bases removed from V and 1 base from J, the gap between germline ends came to 14 bases. The CDR3 length is 16 residues. Germline V lookup: CDR1 MDHEN, CDR2 SYDVKM. Specimen: PBMCs. The chain links TRBV28 to TRBJ1-5; tentatively, D is TRBD1 (5 bases). The TCR originated in a man aged 18 to 30 in good health and CMV-seronegative. As DNA, the CDR3 is TGTGCCAGCAGTTCCTCAGAAGACAGCAGCAATCAGCCCCAGCATTTT. Residues: CASSSSEDSSNQPQHF.